These T cell receptor beta chains were read from a single sample in a study of blood T cell repertoires in COVID-19. The table came from immunoSEQ multiplex PCR; TCRdb's copy has only in-frame clones and leaves some out. The sample records around 470,000 clones, about 92% being singletons. What was sequenced was PBMCs or T cells enriched from blood (not recorded which). Receptors originate from a man younger than 35 who had recovered from COVID-19. Both conserved end residues are part of each CDR3. The D gene is left open where the match is weak. Size is omitted from some rows. Given values are once, few, many or a class for expanded clones.

d_gene: TRBD1
j_gene: TRBJ2-1
v_gene: TRBV11-2
abundance: .
CDR3nt: TGTGCCAGCAGCTTCAGGGGGCTAAGGTACAATGAGCAGTTCTTC
CDR3aa: CASSFRGLRYNEQFF

d_gene: TRBD2
j_gene: TRBJ2-3
v_gene: TRBV5-1
abundance: once
CDR3nt: TGCGCCAGCAGCGCCAGACTAGCGGGAGGAGTGGATACGCAGTATTTT
CDR3aa: CASSARLAGGVDTQYF

d_gene: TRBD1
j_gene: TRBJ1-6
v_gene: TRBV11-2
abundance: .
CDR3nt: TGTGCCAGCAGCTTAGGTCCCGGGACAGACTATTCACCCCTCCACTTT
CDR3aa: CASSLGPGTDYSPLHF

d_gene: .
j_gene: TRBJ1-1
v_gene: TRBV3-1/TRBV3-2
abundance: .
CDR3nt: TGTGCCAGCAGCCCTTGGAGTCCCCGGGGGACTGAAGCTTTCTTT
CDR3aa: CASSPWSPRGTEAFF

d_gene: TRBD2
j_gene: TRBJ2-5
v_gene: TRBV15
abundance: .
CDR3nt: TGTGCCACCAGCTGGGGGACTAGCGGAGGGGAGACCCAGTACTTC
CDR3aa: CATSWGTSGGETQYF

d_gene: .
j_gene: TRBJ1-3
v_gene: TRBV2
abundance: .
CDR3nt: TGTGCCAGCAGCAGGGAATCTGGAAACACCATATATTTT
CDR3aa: CASSRESGNTIYF

d_gene: .
j_gene: TRBJ1-2
v_gene: TRBV29-1
abundance: .
CDR3nt: TGCAGCGTTGGAATGATTCAGGGTGGTGGCTACACCTTC
CDR3aa: CSVGMIQGGGYTF

d_gene: TRBD1
j_gene: TRBJ1-5
v_gene: TRBV6-6
abundance: few
CDR3nt: TGTGCCAGCAGTCGACTGCCTTACCGTGGGAGAAATACAGGGGGTCACAATCAGCCCCAGCATTTT
CDR3aa: CASSRLPYRGRNTGGHNQPQHF

d_gene: .
j_gene: TRBJ2-6
v_gene: TRBV28
abundance: .
CDR3nt: TGTGCCAGCAGTTTCAATGCGGGGAAGAGCTCTGGGGCCAACGTCCTGACTTTC
CDR3aa: CASSFNAGKSSGANVLTF

d_gene: TRBD2
j_gene: TRBJ2-3
v_gene: TRBV5-6
abundance: .
CDR3nt: TGTGCCAGCAGCTCCGGACTAGCGGCCACAGATACGCAGTATTTT
CDR3aa: CASSSGLAATDTQYF

d_gene: .
j_gene: TRBJ1-5
v_gene: TRBV2
abundance: .
CDR3nt: TGTGCCAGCAGTGGATTTGGCCTTAAGGGAGGCAATCAGCCCCAGCATTTT
CDR3aa: CASSGFGLKGGNQPQHF

d_gene: TRBD1
j_gene: TRBJ1-3
v_gene: TRBV7-8
abundance: .
CDR3nt: TGTGCCAGCAGCTTGGGGACAGGGGGCGGAAACACCATATATTTT
CDR3aa: CASSLGTGGGNTIYF

d_gene: .
j_gene: TRBJ2-3
v_gene: TRBV7-9
abundance: .
CDR3nt: TGTGCCAGCAGCTTCACCTTTAGTCTCACAGATACGCAGTATTTT
CDR3aa: CASSFTFSLTDTQYF